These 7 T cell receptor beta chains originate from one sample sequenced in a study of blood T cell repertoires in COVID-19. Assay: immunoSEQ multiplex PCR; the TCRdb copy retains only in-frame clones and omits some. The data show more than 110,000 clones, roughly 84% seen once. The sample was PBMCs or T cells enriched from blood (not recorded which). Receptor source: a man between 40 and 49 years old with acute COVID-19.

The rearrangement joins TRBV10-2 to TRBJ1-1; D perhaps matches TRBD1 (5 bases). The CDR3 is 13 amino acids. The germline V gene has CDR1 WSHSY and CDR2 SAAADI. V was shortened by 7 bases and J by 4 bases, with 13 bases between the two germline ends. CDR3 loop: CASIRGGVTEAFF. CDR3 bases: TGCGCCAGCATTAGGGGAGGGGTCACTGAAGCTTTCTTT.

The CDR3 region is CASSLYNSPLHF. As DNA, the CDR3 is TGTGCCAGCAGCCTTTATAATTCACCCCTCCACTTT. The rearrangement links TRBV12-3 or TRBV12-4 to TRBJ1-6, with D unresolved. Trimming cost V 6 bases and J 4 bases, with 4 bases left between them. This CDR3 is 12 amino acids long.

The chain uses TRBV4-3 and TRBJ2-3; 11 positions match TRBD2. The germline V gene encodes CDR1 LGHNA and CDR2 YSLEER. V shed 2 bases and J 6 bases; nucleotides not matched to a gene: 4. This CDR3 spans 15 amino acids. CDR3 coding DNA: TGCGCCAGCAGCCAACGCCGACTAGCGGGGGATACGCAGTATTTT. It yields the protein CASSQRRLAGDTQYF.

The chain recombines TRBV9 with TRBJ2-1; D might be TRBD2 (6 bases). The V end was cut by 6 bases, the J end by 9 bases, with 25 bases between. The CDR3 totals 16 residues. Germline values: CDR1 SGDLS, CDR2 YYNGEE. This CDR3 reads CASNTEGGAVASEQFF. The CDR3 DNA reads TGTGCCAGCAATACCGAGGGCGGGGCCGTAGCTAGTGAGCAGTTCTTC.

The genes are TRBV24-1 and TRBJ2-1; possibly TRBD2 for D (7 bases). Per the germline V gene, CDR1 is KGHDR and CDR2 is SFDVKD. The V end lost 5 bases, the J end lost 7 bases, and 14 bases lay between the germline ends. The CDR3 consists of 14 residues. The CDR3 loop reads CATSVPGEGNEQFF. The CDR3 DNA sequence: TGTGCCACCAGTGTTCCAGGGGAGGGGAATGAGCAGTTCTTC.

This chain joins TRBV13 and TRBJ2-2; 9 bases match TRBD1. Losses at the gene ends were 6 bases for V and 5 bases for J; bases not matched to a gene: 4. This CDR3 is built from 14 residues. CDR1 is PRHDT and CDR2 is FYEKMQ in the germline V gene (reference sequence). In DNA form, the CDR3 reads TGTGCCAGCAGAAGACAGGGGGAAACCGGGGAGCTGTTTTTT. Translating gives CASRRQGETGELFF. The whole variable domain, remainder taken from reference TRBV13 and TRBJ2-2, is AAGVIQSPRHLIKEKRETATLKCYPIPRHDTVYWYQQGPGQDPQFLISFYEKMQSDKGSIPDRFSAQQFSDYHSELNMSSLELGDSALYFCASRRQGETGELFFGEGSRLTVL.

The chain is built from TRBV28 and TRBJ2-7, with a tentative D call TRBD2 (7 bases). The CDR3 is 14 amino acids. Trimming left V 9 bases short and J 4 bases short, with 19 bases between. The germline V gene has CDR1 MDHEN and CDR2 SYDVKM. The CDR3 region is CASTTGGVRYEQYF. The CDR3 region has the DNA TGTGCCAGTACCACGGGGGGCGTCCGTTACGAGCAGTACTTC.